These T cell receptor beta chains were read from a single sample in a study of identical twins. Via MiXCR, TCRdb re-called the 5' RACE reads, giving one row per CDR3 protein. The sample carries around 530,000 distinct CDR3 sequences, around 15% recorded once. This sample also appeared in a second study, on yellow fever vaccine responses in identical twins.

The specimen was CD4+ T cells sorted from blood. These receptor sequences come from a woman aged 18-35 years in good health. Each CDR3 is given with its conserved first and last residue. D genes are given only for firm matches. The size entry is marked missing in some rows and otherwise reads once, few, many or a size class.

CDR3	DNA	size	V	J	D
CASSLAVRSGANVLTF	TGTGCCAGCAGCTTAGCGGTACGCTCTGGGGCCAACGTCCTGACTTTC	.	TRBV7-9	TRBJ2-6	.
CASGVWSTGNEQFF	TGTGCCAGCGGGGTGTGGAGTACGGGCAATGAGCAGTTCTTC	few	TRBV6-2/TRBV6-3	TRBJ2-1	.
CASSQGNRGRWEYEQYF	TGTGCCAGCAGCCAAGGAAACCGGGGACGGTGGGAATACGAGCAGTACTTC	few	TRBV3-1	TRBJ2-7	.
CASSLVGSLNTGELFF	TGTGCCAGCAGCTTAGTGGGTAGCCTCAACACCGGGGAGCTGTTTTTT	.	TRBV13	TRBJ2-2	.
CASSVTTGKETQYF	TGCGCCAGCAGCGTAACGACAGGGAAAGAGACCCAGTACTTC	few	TRBV5-1	TRBJ2-5	TRBD1
CSARGAGGSTDTQYF	TGCAGTGCTAGGGGAGCGGGAGGAAGCACAGATACGCAGTATTTT	.	TRBV20-1	TRBJ2-3	TRBD2
CASSGGRETQYF	TGCGCCAGCAGCGGGGGCCGGGAGACCCAGTACTTC	few	TRBV5-1	TRBJ2-5	.
CASRLSRTSLLYGYTF	TGTGCCAGCAGACTCTCCAGGACAAGTCTTCTCTATGGCTACACCTTC	few	TRBV27	TRBJ1-2	.
CASSLAGAGVVETQYF	TGTGCCAGCAGCTTAGCGGGAGCGGGAGTGGTGGAGACCCAGTACTTC	few	TRBV7-6	TRBJ2-5	TRBD2
CASSYSIRGGETQYF	TGTGCCAGCAGTTACTCGATACGGGGGGGCGAGACCCAGTACTTC	many	TRBV6-5	TRBJ2-5	TRBD2
CATHGTSGRASDEQFF	TGTGCCACCCATGGGACTAGCGGGAGGGCCAGCGATGAGCAGTTCTTC	few	TRBV10-3	TRBJ2-1	TRBD2
CASSLALGFGGGARTEAFF	TGTGCCAGCAGCTTAGCGCTAGGGTTTGGGGGAGGTGCGCGGACTGAAGCTTTCTTT	few	TRBV11-1	TRBJ1-1	.
CASSELGHYGYTF	TGTGCCAGCAGTGAATTGGGACACTATGGCTACACCTTC	.	TRBV25-1	TRBJ1-2	.
CASSVGRREGQDEQFF	TGTGCCAGCAGCGTCGGCCGGCGGGAGGGCCAAGATGAGCAGTTCTTC	.	TRBV9	TRBJ2-1	TRBD2
CASSQGTGLFWSTEAFF	TGCGCCAGCAGCCAAGGGACAGGTCTTTTTTGGAGCACTGAAGCTTTCTTT	many	TRBV5-1	TRBJ1-1	TRBD1
CASSYSNPGTYRSYNEQFF	TGTGCCAGCAGTTACTCGAATCCCGGGACATATCGCTCCTACAATGAGCAGTTCTTC	.	TRBV6-5	TRBJ2-1	.
CASSLGFNPGQRTSGSTDTQYF	TGTGCCAGCAGCTTAGGCTTCAACCCGGGACAAAGGACTAGCGGCTCCACAGATACGCAGTATTTT	.	TRBV11-1	TRBJ2-3	TRBD2
CASSPISLAGLSTDTQYF	TGTGCCAGCAGCCCGATCTCGCTAGCGGGTCTTAGCACAGATACGCAGTATTTT	few	TRBV7-8	TRBJ2-3	TRBD2
CASSITTGAGNTIYF	TGCGCCAGCAGCATAACGACAGGGGCTGGAAACACCATATATTTT	few	TRBV5-1	TRBJ1-3	TRBD1
CASRLTVQETQYF	TGTGCCAGCAGATTGACAGTCCAAGAGACCCAGTACTTC	few	TRBV12-3/TRBV12-4	TRBJ2-5	.
CASSRTPGNLETQYF	TGTGCCAGCAGCCGAACCCCGGGAAACTTAGAGACCCAGTACTTC	.	TRBV14	TRBJ2-5	.
CVSRRGLTDTQYF	TGTGTCAGCAGACGGGGGCTAACAGATACGCAGTATTTT	.	TRBV12-3/TRBV12-4	TRBJ2-3	.
CASSLSVQETQYF	TGTGCCAGCAGTTTGTCCGTCCAGGAGACCCAGTACTTC	many	TRBV28	TRBJ2-5	.
CASKWTQTYGYTF	TGTGCCAGCAAATGGACACAAACTTATGGCTACACCTTC	many	TRBV12-3/TRBV12-4	TRBJ1-2	.
CASSLGQGPLTDTQYF	TGCGCCAGCAGCCTCGGGCAGGGTCCTCTCACAGATACGCAGTATTTT	few	TRBV5-1	TRBJ2-3	.
CASSESRNTEAFF	TGCGCCAGCAGTGAGTCTCGGAACACTGAAGCTTTCTTT	few	TRBV10-1	TRBJ1-1	.
CASSSLGNTGELFF	TGTGCCAGCAGCTCCCTGGGGAACACCGGGGAGCTGTTTTTT	.	TRBV9	TRBJ2-2	.
CASSPNPKSGEQFF	TGCGCCAGCAGCCCGAACCCCAAGTCGGGTGAGCAGTTCTTC	few	TRBV5-1	TRBJ2-1	.
CASSQNEAGYTF	TGCGCCAGCAGCCAAAACGAAGCTGGCTACACCTTC	few	TRBV4-1	TRBJ1-2	.
CASSESGRGQQETQYF	TGTGCCAGCAGTGAATCGGGGAGGGGGCAACAAGAGACCCAGTACTTC	.	TRBV25-1	TRBJ2-5	.
CASTLDRSGAYNEQFF	TGCGCCAGCACCTTAGACCGTAGCGGTGCCTACAATGAGCAGTTCTTC	few	TRBV5-1	TRBJ2-1	.
CASSLAELPTEAFF	TGCGCCAGCAGCTTGGCGGAGCTCCCCACTGAAGCTTTCTTT	.	TRBV5-1	TRBJ1-1	.
CASRKIQGGFGYTF	TGTGCCAGCAGAAAGATACAGGGGGGTTTTGGCTACACCTTC	.	TRBV12-3/TRBV12-4	TRBJ1-2	TRBD1
CSAITVRNTEAFF	TGCAGTGCTATAACAGTAAGGAACACTGAAGCTTTCTTT	few	TRBV20-1	TRBJ1-1	.
CSAPDAGTGANVLTF	TGCAGTGCTCCGGATGCGGGCACAGGGGCCAACGTCCTGACTTTC	.	TRBV20-1	TRBJ2-6	.
CATSDSPLQPQHF	TGTGCCACCAGTGACTCACCGCTTCAGCCCCAGCATTTT	few	TRBV24-1	TRBJ1-5	.
CATSVWGGTYNSPLHF	TGTGCCACCAGCGTCTGGGGGGGAACCTATAATTCACCCCTCCACTTT	few	TRBV15	TRBJ1-6	.
CASTNPPAAQGRGYTF	TGTGCCAGCACCAACCCCCCGGCGGCGCAGGGTCGAGGCTACACCTTC	few	TRBV2	TRBJ1-2	.
CAISEGPTYEQYF	TGTGCCATCAGTGAAGGGCCTACCTACGAGCAGTACTTC	.	TRBV10-3	TRBJ2-7	.
CACLAVGYEQYF	TGTGCCTGCCTAGCGGTAGGCTACGAGCAGTACTTC	.	TRBV11-2	TRBJ2-7	TRBD2
CASSSLSKQAEQYF	TGTGCCAGCAGCTCCCTGAGTAAGCAGGCCGAGCAGTACTTC	.	TRBV7-9	TRBJ2-7	.
CASSSRQGEDEKLFF	TGTGCCAGCAGTTCCCGACAGGGGGAGGATGAAAAACTGTTTTTT	few	TRBV6-2/TRBV6-3	TRBJ1-4	TRBD1
CASSARQGMNSPLHF	TGTGCCAGCAGTGCGAGACAGGGAATGAATTCACCCCTCCACTTT	few	TRBV12-3/TRBV12-4	TRBJ1-6	TRBD1
CASGLETQYF	TGTGCCAGCGGGTTAGAGACCCAGTACTTC	.	TRBV6-5	TRBJ2-5	.
CASSFVSATNEKLFF	TGTGCCAGCAGTTTTGTGTCCGCAACTAATGAAAAACTGTTTTTT	.	TRBV12-3/TRBV12-4	TRBJ1-4	.
CASSFLDGYGYTF	TGTGCCAGCAGTTTTCTGGACGGCTATGGCTACACCTTC	few	TRBV12-3/TRBV12-4	TRBJ1-2	.
CASSGGSGLLNTEAFF	TGTGCCAGCAGCGGGGGAAGTGGACTTCTGAACACTGAAGCTTTCTTT	few	TRBV25-1	TRBJ1-1	.
CASSYGTGNNEKLFF	TGTGCCAGCAGCTACGGGACAGGGAATAATGAAAAACTGTTTTTT	.	TRBV7-9	TRBJ1-4	TRBD1
CASYIRQSQETQYF	TGTGCCAGCTACATTCGACAGTCACAAGAGACCCAGTACTTC	few	TRBV18	TRBJ2-5	.
CSVSQGAKNIQYF	TGCAGCGTTTCACAGGGCGCCAAAAACATTCAGTACTTC	few	TRBV29-1	TRBJ2-4	.
CASSFGGSNTEAFF	TGCGCCAGCAGCTTTGGGGGGTCGAACACTGAAGCTTTCTTT	many	TRBV27	TRBJ1-1	.
CATGQIFYEQYF	TGTGCCACTGGACAGATCTTTTACGAGCAGTACTTC	.	TRBV12-3/TRBV12-4	TRBJ2-7	.
CASSKGQSAPSLHF	TGTGCCAGCAGCAAGGGACAGTCAGCCCCTTCCCTCCACTTT	many	TRBV13	TRBJ1-6	TRBD1
CASSLGFGAQYF	TGTGCCAGCAGCTTAGGTTTCGGTGCGCAGTATTTT	few	TRBV11-2	TRBJ2-3	.
CASSQGFGSTSDTQYF	TGCGCCAGCAGCCAAGGATTCGGGAGTACGTCAGATACGCAGTATTTT	.	TRBV4-1	TRBJ2-3	.
CSAKTAGAGEQYF	TGCAGTGCTAAGACAGCGGGAGCGGGCGAGCAGTACTTC	.	TRBV20-1	TRBJ2-7	TRBD2
CSARVQGYGYTF	TGCAGTGCTAGAGTACAGGGTTATGGCTACACCTTC	many	TRBV20-1	TRBJ1-2	.
CASSQDRQFAGNTIYF	TGCGCCAGCAGCCAAGATCGCCAGTTTGCTGGAAACACCATATATTTT	few	TRBV4-1	TRBJ1-3	.
CASGFFRRQTSGLVTDTQYF	TGTGCTAGTGGTTTCTTTCGCCGACAAACTAGCGGGTTAGTTACAGATACGCAGTATTTT	.	TRBV12-5	TRBJ2-3	TRBD2